Each of the 30 T cell receptor beta chains below was sequenced from the same sample in a study of blood T cell repertoires in COVID-19. Repertoires were generated with immunoSEQ multiplex PCR, while TCRdb's copy carries only in-frame clones and drops some. The data contain around 280,000 clones, 70% to 90% of them singletons. Sequenced: peripheral blood. Receptors were obtained from a man aged 70 or older with acute or convalescent COVID-19.

This rearrangement joins TRBV7-2 to TRBJ1-2; the match to TRBD1 covers 7 bases. The CDR3 has 16 amino acids. CDR1 is SGHTA and CDR2 is FQGNSA in the germline V gene. V shed 4 bases, J shed 0 bases, and the junction held 8 bases outside the gene matches. DNA of the CDR3: TGTGCCAGCAGCTGGGGACAGACAATTGCTAACTATGGCTACACCTTC. Amino acid sequence: CASSWGQTIANYGYTF.

The CDR3 bases are TGCAGCGTCAGGGGACAGGCTAGCACAGATACGCAGTATTTT. Its translation: CSVRGQASTDTQYF. The chain combines TRBV29-1 with TRBJ2-3; 8 bases align to TRBD1. Germline CDR1 SQVTM, CDR2 ANQGSEA. The trim removed 6 bases at V and 0 bases at J, leaving 5 bases unmatched. The CDR3 runs 14 residues.

The chain uses TRBV30 and TRBJ1-1; tentatively, D is TRBD1 (5 bases). Between the trimmed V and J ends, which lost 0 bases and 8 bases, there was a span of 13 bases. Germline V gene lookup returns CDR1 GTSNPN and CDR2 SVGIG (reference sequence). The CDR3 length is 13 residues. DNA for the CDR3: TGTGCCTGGAGTGTAAAGGGCAGGGCGGAAGCTTTCTTT. Its protein is CAWSVKGRAEAFF.

This chain joins TRBV5-4 and TRBJ2-3; TRBD1 aligns across 10 bases. CDR3 size: 14 residues. The trim removed 4 bases at V and 6 bases at J, leaving 5 bases unmatched. Per the germline V gene, CDR1 is SGHNT and CDR2 is YYREEE (reference sequence). Here the CDR3 reads CASSGTGARDTQYF. The CDR3 DNA follows: TGTGCCAGCAGCGGGACAGGGGCTCGGGATACGCAGTATTTT.

The chain has TRBV30 and TRBJ2-2; a weak D match, TRBD1 (6 bases). This CDR3 is 15 amino acids long. Germline CDR1 reads GTSNPN; CDR2 reads SVGIG (reference sequence). V was trimmed by 0 bases and J by 3 bases, leaving 11 bases between them. The CDR3 region is CAWSVLDRDTGELFF. CDR3 sequence (DNA): TGTGCCTGGAGTGTACTGGACAGAGACACCGGGGAGCTGTTTTTT.

The V call is TRBV25-1, the J call TRBJ1-5, with D unresolved. Germline-derived CDR1 and CDR2 are MGHDK and SYGVNS. The CDR3 has 14 amino acids. V was trimmed by 5 bases and J by 0 bases, leaving 8 bases between them. In DNA form, the CDR3 reads TGTGCCAGCAGTTCCGTAAATAGCAATCAGCCCCAGCATTTT. This sequence encodes CASSSVNSNQPQHF.

The genes are TRBV21-1 and TRBJ1-4; the table gives TRBD1 as D, unverified against the DNA. TRBV21-1 is recorded as a pseudogene. This CDR3 comprises 14 residues. DNA of the CDR3: TGTGCCAGCAGCAAAGTCACAGTGCATGAAAAACTGTTTTTT. Encoded protein: CASSKVTVHEKLFF.

V usage is TRBV7-9 and J usage is TRBJ1-2, with 10 bases fitting TRBD1. Germline CDR1 is SEHNR and CDR2 is FQNEAQ (reference sequence). CDR3 length: 16 residues. V lost 3 bases, J lost 2 bases, and 6 bases stayed unmatched. The CDR3 DNA reads TGTGCCAGCAGCTTTCGACCGGGACAGGGGAACTATGGCTACACCTTC. Its protein is CASSFRPGQGNYGYTF.

The genes are TRBV4-2 and TRBJ2-5, with a possible D match to TRBD1 (7 bases). Trimming removed 0 bases from V and 2 bases from J, with 19 bases in between. Germline V gene sequence: CDR1 LGHNA, CDR2 YNFKEQ. The CDR3 covers 18 residues. Here the CDR3 reads CASSQERGTGDLQETQYF. The CDR3 DNA is TGTGCCAGCAGCCAAGAAAGGGGAACAGGGGACTTACAAGAGACCCAGTACTTC.

The chain couples TRBV19 to TRBJ2-2; TRBD1 matches at 7 bases. The length of the CDR3 is 14 residues. Germline trimming cut 6 bases from V and 5 bases from J; bases unmatched to any gene: 6. Per germline, CDR1 LNHDA and CDR2 SQIVND (reference sequence). The CDR3 sequence is CASSNDRATGELFF. The CDR3 region has the DNA TGTGCCAGTAGCAATGACAGGGCTACCGGGGAGCTGTTTTTT.

The chain links TRBV19 to TRBJ1-2, with 7 bases lining up with TRBD1. Germline loops: CDR1 LNHDA, CDR2 SQIVND (reference sequence). There are 13 residues in the CDR3. The ends lost 5 bases at V and 6 bases at J; junction bases unmatched: 6. In DNA form, the CDR3 reads TGTGCCAGTAGTTCAAACAGGGGACATGGCTACACCTTC. Protein: CASSSNRGHGYTF.

This clone was detected only a few times. The chain carries TRBV4-3 and TRBJ2-1; possible D gene TRBD2, 5 bases. The germline V and J ends were trimmed by 0 bases and 4 bases, with 13 bases remaining between them. The length of the CDR3 is 16 residues. Looked up from germline, CDR1 is LGHNA and CDR2 is YSLEER. The CDR3 here is CASSQDSADAYNEQFF. The DNA for the CDR3 is TGCGCCAGCAGCCAAGATAGCGCGGACGCTTACAATGAGCAGTTCTTC.

CDR3 sequence: CASSQGARQGRRSPNNSPLHF. CDR3 DNA sequence: TGTGCCAGCAGCCAAGGGGCGCGACAGGGACGTCGGAGCCCCAATAATTCACCCCTCCACTTT. The chain is built from TRBV14 and TRBJ1-6; 7 bases line up with TRBD1. This CDR3 region has 21 residues. V was clipped by 1 base and J by 5 bases; unmatched bases: 20. Germline V lookup: CDR1 SGHDN, CDR2 FVKESK.

This clone was observed a single time. The genes are TRBV7-2 and TRBJ1-1, with 7 bases aligning to TRBD1. With 5 bases clipped from V and 11 bases from J, the junction kept 8 bases outside the gene matches. The CDR3 spans 12 residues. Germline loops: CDR1 SGHTA, CDR2 FQGNSA. The CDR3 bases are TGTGCCAGCAGCATTGAGGACAGGCTGGCTTTCTTT. Translating it yields CASSIEDRLAFF. Full variable domain (remainder filled in from reference TRBV7-2 and TRBJ1-1): GAGVSQSPSNKVTEKGKDVELRCDPISGHTALYWYRQSLGQGLEFLIYFQGNSAPDKSGLPSDRFSAERTGGSVSTLTIQRTQQEDSAVYLCASSIEDRLAFFGQGTRLTVV.

J is TRBJ2-3 and V is TRBV2; no clear D gene. V gave up 6 bases and J gave up 6 bases, with 10 bases separating them. In germline, CDR1 is SNHLY, CDR2 FYNNEI. The CDR3 has 12 amino acids. CDR3: CASSPIMDTQYF. In DNA, the CDR3 is TGTGCCAGCAGCCCCATCATGGATACGCAGTATTTT.

V gene TRBV14 combines with J gene TRBJ1-2; 8 nucleotides align to TRBD1. V lost 3 bases and J lost 7; bases outside the gene matches: 7. Per germline, CDR1 SGHDN and CDR2 FVKESK. The CDR3 has 14 residues. The CDR3 sequence is CASSHPDRASGYTF. For the CDR3, the DNA is TGTGCCAGCAGCCACCCGGACAGGGCTAGTGGCTACACCTTC.

V is TRBV5-1 and J is TRBJ1-3; the D is unclear. The CDR3 is made up of 14 amino acids. V lost 5 bases, J lost 0 bases, and 9 bases lay in between. CDR1 is SGHRS, CDR2 YFSETQ, per germline. CDR3 DNA sequence: TGCGCCAGCAGTTTAGAAAACTCTGGAAACACCATATATTTT. Translating it yields CASSLENSGNTIYF.

CDR3 region: CASSVVTGSLSYGYTF. The CDR3 DNA is TGTGCCAGCAGCGTTGTAACAGGGAGCCTTAGCTATGGCTACACCTTC. The chain couples TRBV9 to TRBJ1-2, with D maybe TRBD1 (6 bases). The CDR3 has 16 amino acids. Germline values: CDR1 SGDLS, CDR2 YYNGEE. Trimming left V 2 bases short and J 4 bases short, with 18 bases between.

The rearrangement joins TRBV5-4 to TRBJ2-5; no reliable D call. Germline CDR1 SGHNT, CDR2 YYREEE (reference sequence). This CDR3 region has 14 residues. V shed 4 bases and J shed 3 bases, with 13 bases lying between them. As DNA, the CDR3 is TGTGCCAGCAGCCTAATGGGCAGTAAAGAGACCCAGTACTTC. This encodes CASSLMGSKETQYF.

The chain joins TRBV6-5 to TRBJ2-5; D perhaps matches TRBD1 (6 bases). V lost 9 bases and J lost 1, with 9 bases in between. The CDR3 is made up of 12 amino acids. The germline gives CDR1 MNHEY, CDR2 SVGAGI. The CDR3 nucleotides read TGTGCCAGGAACAGGGTCCAAGAGACCCAGTACTTC. Residues: CARNRVQETQYF.

V is TRBV10-3 and J is TRBJ2-1; the match to TRBD2 covers 16 bases. Trimming took 11 bases from V and 5 from J; bases not matched to a gene: 15. Germline V gene data show CDR1 as ENHRY and CDR2 as SYGVKD. The CDR3 totals 18 residues. This CDR3 reads CAARPGLAGGPRDNEQFF. In DNA, the CDR3 is TGTGCCGCCCGACCGGGACTAGCGGGAGGGCCTCGGGACAATGAGCAGTTCTTC.

This clone was seen once. The V call is TRBV2, the J call TRBJ1-6, with 7 bases fitting TRBD1. Trimming removed 6 bases from V and 4 bases from J; junction bases left unmatched: 9. The germline V gene encodes CDR1 SNHLY and CDR2 FYNNEI. CDR3 length: 16 amino acids. CDR3 DNA: TGTGCCAGCAGGGTAGACAGGGTCTCGTATAATTCACCCCTCCACTTT. It codes for CASRVDRVSYNSPLHF.

The chain uses TRBV7-2 and TRBJ2-5; possible D gene TRBD1, 6 bases. Per germline, CDR1 SGHTA and CDR2 FQGNSA. The CDR3 consists of 15 residues. V gave up 5 bases and J gave up 3 bases, with 16 bases separating them. CDR3 sequence (DNA): TGTGCCAGCAGCGGGCAGCGCACAGGGAAAGAGACCCAGTACTTC. The encoded protein is CASSGQRTGKETQYF.

The rearrangement uses TRBV11-3 and TRBJ2-1; D may be TRBD2 (6 bases). This CDR3 region has 18 residues. V shed 5 bases and J shed 4 bases, with 24 bases lying between them. Germline CDR1 SGHNT, CDR2 YENEEA. CDR3 sequence: CASSVNSYSGLKYNEQFF. In nucleotides, the CDR3 is TGTGCCAGCAGCGTCAATAGCTATAGCGGATTAAAATACAATGAGCAGTTCTTC.

This clone was seen a single time. The chain employs TRBV27 and TRBJ2-1, with D unclear. Germline assignment: CDR1 MNHEY and CDR2 SMNVEV (reference sequence). The CDR3 sequence is 14 residues long. The V end was cut by 2 bases, the J end by 7 bases, with 12 bases between. This chain's CDR3 is CASSLRSFGNEQFF. CDR3 sequence (DNA): TGTGCCAGCAGTTTACGGAGCTTTGGGAATGAGCAGTTCTTC.

V gene TRBV7-3 combines with J gene TRBJ2-6, with 7 bases lining up with TRBD1. The trim removed 2 bases at V and 2 bases at J, leaving 9 bases unmatched. The germline CDR1 and CDR2 sequences are SGHTA and FQGTGA. The CDR3 covers 18 residues. CDR3 sequence reads: CASSLDRHTGAGANVLTF. The CDR3, as DNA: TGTGCCAGCAGCTTAGATCGACATACAGGGGCTGGGGCCAACGTCCTGACTTTC.

The chain combines TRBV15 with TRBJ2-3, with 7 bases aligning to TRBD2. Germline V gene data show CDR1 as LNHNV and CDR2 as YYDKDF (reference sequence). The CDR3 has 16 residues. V was clipped by 1 base and J by 5 bases; unmatched bases: 9. CDR3 DNA: TGTGCCACCAGCAGAGGCATCCAGCGGGGTGGAGATACGCAGTATTTT. It specifies CATSRGIQRGGDTQYF.

The chain carries TRBV24-1 and TRBJ2-7, with 7 nucleotides matching TRBD2. Germline V gene sequence: CDR1 KGHDR, CDR2 SFDVKD. The junction had 9 bases not matched to a gene; V was cut back by 9 bases and J by 2 bases. The CDR3 runs to 14 residues. This chain's CDR3 is CATEEGAGAYEQYF. The CDR3 DNA reads TGTGCCACCGAGGAAGGCGCGGGAGCCTACGAGCAGTACTTC.

V usage is TRBV11-3 and J usage is TRBJ2-1; the match to TRBD1 covers 11 bases. After removal of 4 bases from V and 7 bases from J, the junction contained 9 bases not matched to a gene. The CDR3 loop spans 16 amino acids. Germline assignment: CDR1 SGHNT and CDR2 YENEEA. As DNA, the CDR3 is TGTGCCAGCAGCTCCGCCCGGGACAGGGGGAGTAATGAGCAGTTCTTC. Translated, it gives CASSSARDRGSNEQFF.

The V call is TRBV25-1, the J call TRBJ1-3; D not certain. CDR1 MGHDK and CDR2 SYGVNS come from the germline V gene. Trimming stripped 3 bases from V and 0 bases from J, with 6 bases between. CDR3 length equals 14 residues. CDR3 in amino acids: CASSDRSSGNTIYF. DNA for the CDR3: TGTGCCAGCAGTGACCGGAGCTCTGGAAACACCATATATTTT.